These 18 T cell receptor beta chains share one sample of origin, sequenced in a study of cytomegalovirus exposure and HLA in healthy donors. The PCR ran on 60 Vbeta and 13 Jbeta primers. Assay: immunoSEQ multiplex PCR; the TCRdb copy retains only in-frame clones and omits some. This table holds about 130,000 clones, about 10% found once. Sequenced sample: PBMCs. These receptors were collected from a woman younger than 30 in good health and CMV-seropositive.

The J gene is TRBJ2-7, the V gene TRBV30, with D possibly being TRBD1 (5 bases). Germline V gives CDR1 GTSNPN, CDR2 SVGIG (reference sequence). The V and J ends lost 3 bases and 2 bases respectively, with 8 bases between them. The CDR3 covers 12 residues. The CDR3 spells CAWRGAPYEQYF. Written as DNA, the CDR3 is TGTGCCTGGAGAGGGGCGCCCTACGAGCAGTACTTC.

This clone turned up a few times. The chain carries TRBV10-3 and TRBJ2-3; 11 bases are a match to TRBD2. Per germline, CDR1 ENHRY and CDR2 SYGVKD. With 0 bases clipped from V and 2 bases from J, the junction kept 10 bases outside the gene matches. The CDR3 has 19 residues. The CDR3 DNA follows: TGTGCCATCAGTGAGTCCCCCCTTGGACTAGCGGGTTACACAGATACGCAGTATTTT. Encoded protein: CAISESPLGLAGYTDTQYF.

The chain has TRBV7-9 and TRBJ2-5, with D hard to call. The CDR3 runs 14 residues. Germline CDR1 and CDR2: SEHNR and FQNEAQ (reference sequence). Trimming removed 8 bases at V and 2 bases at J, with 15 bases between. The CDR3 coding sequence is TGTGCCAGCTATAAGGCAGGTTATCAAGAGACCCAGTACTTC. Translating gives CASYKAGYQETQYF.

This clone was detected only a few times. V gene TRBV15 combines with J gene TRBJ2-1, with TRBD1 as a possible D gene (5 bases). This CDR3 has 17 amino acids. Trimming stripped 0 bases from V and 8 bases from J, with 20 bases between. The V gene's germline CDR1 is LNHNV and CDR2 YYDKDF (reference sequence). In DNA form, the CDR3 reads TGTGCCACCAGCAGAGATCAGGTGGGAAGGGGCATCGATGAGCAGTTCTTC. Translation: CATSRDQVGRGIDEQFF. Full variable domain (remainder filled in from reference TRBV15 and TRBJ2-1): DAMVIQNPRYQVTQFGKPVTLSCSQTLNHNVMYWYQQKSSQAPKLLFHYYDKDFNNEADTPDNFQSRRPNTSFCFLDIRSPGLGDTAMYLCATSRDQVGRGIDEQFFGPGTRLTVL.

J is TRBJ1-2 and V is TRBV6-5, with a tentative D call TRBD1 (6 bases). The germline V gene has CDR1 MNHEY and CDR2 SVGAGI. V dropped 6 bases and J dropped 2 bases, with 10 bases sitting between them. The CDR3 has 13 amino acids. The CDR3 spells CASRQTGNYGYTF. The CDR3 DNA is TGTGCCAGCAGACAGACAGGCAACTATGGCTACACCTTC.

V gene TRBV4-1 combines with J gene TRBJ1-4; D is possibly TRBD1 (5 bases). V was cut by 4 bases and J by 0 bases, with 18 bases left in between. Germline V gene sequence: CDR1 MGHRA, CDR2 YSYEKL. CDR3 length: 18 amino acids. CDR3 DNA: TGCGCCAGCAGCCTCCGACAGTCGCGAGATACAACTAATGAAAAACTGTTTTTT. Translation gives CASSLRQSRDTTNEKLFF.

There are a few counts of this clone. The rearrangement links TRBV6-1 to TRBJ1-2; D call uncertain. V lost 7 bases and J 7 bases, leaving 13 bases between the germline ends. Germline V gene lookup returns CDR1 MNHNS and CDR2 SASEGT. The CDR3 length is 12 residues. The CDR3 here is CASKLQGRGYTF. The CDR3 DNA sequence: TGTGCCAGCAAACTACAAGGTCGTGGCTACACCTTC.

J is TRBJ1-1 and V is TRBV27, with 7 nucleotides matching TRBD1. V was pared by 5 bases and J by 4 bases, with 7 bases of the junction left unmatched. The CDR3 consists of 14 residues. Germline V lookup: CDR1 MNHEY, CDR2 SMNVEV (reference sequence). CDR3 amino acids: CASSEQGFGTEAFF. In nucleotides, the CDR3 is TGTGCCAGCAGTGAACAGGGGTTTGGCACTGAAGCTTTCTTT.

Only a few counts were recorded for this clone. This chain uses TRBV4-2 with TRBJ1-4, with 12 nucleotides matching TRBD1. J was trimmed by 8 bases and V by 3 bases; bases with no gene match: 13. Per the germline V gene, CDR1 is LGHNA and CDR2 is YNFKEQ. This CDR3 is built from 18 residues. CDR3 sequence: CASSHEGQGAWDGEKLFF. The CDR3 nucleotides read TGTGCCAGCAGCCACGAGGGACAGGGGGCTTGGGATGGAGAAAAACTGTTTTTT.

This rearrangement joins TRBV6-1 to TRBJ2-7, with a weak D call TRBD1 (6 bases). This CDR3 contains 13 residues. V lost 6 bases to trimming and J lost 7 bases, with 16 bases between them. Germline V lookup: CDR1 MNHNS, CDR2 SASEGT. CDR3: CASRSTGPGEQYF. The CDR3 DNA follows: TGTGCCAGCAGATCAACAGGGCCCGGGGAGCAGTACTTC.

Concerning this clone: One end of the junction does not line up with germline, which may come from a read error. This chain joins TRBV7-7 and TRBJ2-5, with 10 positions matching TRBD1. Germline CDR1 and CDR2: SSHAT and FNYEAQ (reference sequence). The CDR3 extends over 15 amino acids. The CDR3 region has the DNA TGTGCTAGCAGCTTAGATGGGACAGGGGAAGAGACCCAGTACTTC. This gives the protein CASSLDGTGEETQYF.

The chain employs TRBV2 and TRBJ1-2; D remains ambiguous. Germline V lookup: CDR1 SNHLY, CDR2 FYNNEI. This CDR3 spans 13 amino acids. Trimming left V 6 bases short and J 3 bases short, with 11 bases between. CDR3 loop: CASRSSLYYGYTF. The DNA of the CDR3 is TGTGCCAGCAGGTCGAGTCTTTACTATGGCTACACCTTC.

The chain recombines TRBV29-1 with TRBJ2-1, with 9 bases that match TRBD1. CDR3 length: 13 residues. Trimming removed 7 bases from V and 9 bases from J; junction bases left unmatched: 10. Germline-derived CDR1 and CDR2 are SQVTM and ANQGSEA. The CDR3 DNA reads as TGCAGCGCCCGACAGGGGGACGGGGGTGAGCAGTTCTTC. Translation gives CSARQGDGGEQFF.

The rearrangement links TRBV6-5 to TRBJ1-5; maybe TRBD1 (5 bases). CDR3 length: 15 amino acids. Germline V lookup: CDR1 MNHEY, CDR2 SVGAGI. Trimming removed 0 bases at V and 1 base at J, with 7 bases between. The chain's CDR3 is CASSYSGLSNQPQHF. The CDR3 DNA is TGTGCCAGCAGTTACTCGGGGCTAAGCAATCAGCCCCAGCATTTT.

Only a few counts were recorded for this clone. The chain uses TRBV5-6 and TRBJ1-2; 7 nucleotides match TRBD1. The CDR3 extends over 15 amino acids. From germline, CDR1 is SGHDT and CDR2 YYEEEE. The V gene end was trimmed by 3 bases and the J gene end by 4 bases; junction bases not matched to a gene: 9. The CDR3 spells CASSSSGQTIYGYTF. The DNA of the CDR3 is TGTGCCAGCAGCTCGTCGGGACAGACGATCTATGGCTACACCTTC.

Ten or more counts support this clone. The chain couples TRBV6-6 to TRBJ1-1; no firm D call. The germline CDR1 and CDR2 sequences are MNHNY and SVGAGI (reference sequence). The CDR3 is made up of 13 amino acids. Trimming took 2 bases from V and 1 from J, leaving 5 bases between them. CDR3 DNA sequence: TGTGCCAGCAGTTACACAAAGAACACTGAAGCTTTCTTT. Encoded protein: CASSYTKNTEAFF.

This clone was detected a few times. V and J are TRBV6-1 and TRBJ2-3, with 8 bases lining up with TRBD2. Germline loops: CDR1 MNHNS, CDR2 SASEGT. Trimming at V came to 7 bases and at J to 1 base, leaving 7 bases not matched to a gene. The CDR3 extends over 15 amino acids. The CDR3 sequence is CASTLIAGRTDTQYF. In DNA form, the CDR3 reads TGTGCCAGCACCCTGATAGCGGGACGCACAGATACGCAGTATTTT.

This chain joins TRBV9 and TRBJ2-1; 9 bases agree with TRBD1. Per germline, CDR1 SGDLS and CDR2 YYNGEE. Germline trimming cut 4 bases from V and 6 bases from J; bases unmatched to any gene: 8. The CDR3 length is 15 residues. CDR3 region: CASSPGQGSFNEQFF. The CDR3 coding sequence is TGTGCCAGCAGCCCGGGACAGGGTAGTTTCAATGAGCAGTTCTTC.